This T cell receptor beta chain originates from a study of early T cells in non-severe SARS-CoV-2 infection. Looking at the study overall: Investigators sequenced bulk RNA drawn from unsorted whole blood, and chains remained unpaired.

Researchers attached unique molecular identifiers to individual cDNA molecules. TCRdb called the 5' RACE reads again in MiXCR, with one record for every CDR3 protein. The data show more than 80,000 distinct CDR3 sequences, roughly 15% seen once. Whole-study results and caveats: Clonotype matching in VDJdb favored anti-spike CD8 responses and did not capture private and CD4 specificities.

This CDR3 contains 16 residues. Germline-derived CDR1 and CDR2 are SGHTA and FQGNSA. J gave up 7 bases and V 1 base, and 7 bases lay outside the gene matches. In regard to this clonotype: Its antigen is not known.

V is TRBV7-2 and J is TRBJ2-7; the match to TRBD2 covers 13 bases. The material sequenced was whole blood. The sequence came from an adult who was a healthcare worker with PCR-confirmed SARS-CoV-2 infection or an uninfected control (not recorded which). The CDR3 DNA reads TGTGCCAGCAGCTTAGATGAGGGACTAGCGGGATGGGAGCAGTACTTC. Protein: CASSLDEGLAGWEQYF.